Detailed here is one T cell receptor beta chain. The data were obtained in a study of shared clonotypes between healthy human individuals. Looked up from germline, CDR1 is SGHTA and CDR2 is FQGTGA. This CDR3 spans 14 amino acids. Trimming pared 1 base from V and 6 bases from J, leaving 10 bases between. TCRdb's copy holds only in-frame clones and misses some; the assay was immunoSEQ multiplex PCR. The table has over 700,000 clones, 55% to 75% seen once. The TCR was taken from a woman aged 25 to 39 in good health. The chain uses TRBV7-3 and TRBJ2-1; D is undetermined. The sequenced sample consisted of memory CD4+ T cells sorted from blood. Subset: CD45RA-negative fraction. The chain's CDR3 is CASSLISSGNEQFF. For the CDR3, the DNA is TGTGCCAGCAGCTTAATAAGTAGTGGCAATGAGCAGTTCTTC.